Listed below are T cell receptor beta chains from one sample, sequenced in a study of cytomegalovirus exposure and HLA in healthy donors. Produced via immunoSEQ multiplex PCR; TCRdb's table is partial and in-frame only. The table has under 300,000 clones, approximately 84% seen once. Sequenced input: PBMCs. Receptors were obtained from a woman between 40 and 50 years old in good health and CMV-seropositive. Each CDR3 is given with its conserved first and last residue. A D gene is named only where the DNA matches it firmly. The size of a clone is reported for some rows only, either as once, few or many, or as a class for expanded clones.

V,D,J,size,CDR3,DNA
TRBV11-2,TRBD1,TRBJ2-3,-,CASSRTGHGGDTQYF,TGTGCCAGCAGCCGGACAGGTCACGGAGGAGATACGCAGTATTTT
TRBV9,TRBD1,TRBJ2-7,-,CASSQGQDFYEQYF,TGTGCCAGCTCCCAAGGACAGGATTTCTACGAGCAGTACTTC
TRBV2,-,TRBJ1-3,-,CASSGDLRNTIYF,TGTGCCAGCAGTGGGGACTTACGAAACACCATATATTTT
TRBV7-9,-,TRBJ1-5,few,CSSSLEVSSNQPQHF,TGTTCCAGCAGCTTAGAAGTCAGTAGCAATCAGCCCCAGCATTTT
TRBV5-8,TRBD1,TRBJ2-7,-,CASSSRTGSHEQYF,TGTGCCAGCAGCTCACGGACAGGGTCCCACGAGCAGTACTTC
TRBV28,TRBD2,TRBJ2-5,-,CASSLARGGRARETQYF,TGTGCCAGCAGTTTAGCTCGAGGCGGGAGGGCCCGAGAGACCCAGTACTTC
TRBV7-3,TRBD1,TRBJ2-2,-,CASSSYSSGGSELFF,TGTGCCAGCAGCTCCTATTCCTCAGGGGGCAGTGAGCTGTTTTTT
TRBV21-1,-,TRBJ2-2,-,CASSGKNRLGQASNTGELFF,TGTGCCAGCAGTGGGAAAAACCGACTAGGACAGGCCTCGAACACCGGGGAGCTGTTTTTT
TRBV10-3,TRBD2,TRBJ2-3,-,CAISTSGSTDTQYF,TGTGCCATCAGTACTAGCGGGAGTACAGATACGCAGTATTTT
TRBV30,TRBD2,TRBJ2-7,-,CAWRFAGVGSYEQYF,TGTGCCTGGAGGTTTGCGGGAGTGGGGTCCTACGAGCAGTACTTC
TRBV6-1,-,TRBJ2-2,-,CASTRTTGELFF,TGTGCCAGCACGCGTACCACCGGGGAGCTGTTTTTT
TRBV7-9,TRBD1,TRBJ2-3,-,CASSIRQGGTDTQYF,TGTGCCAGCAGCATAAGACAGGGGGGCACAGATACGCAGTATTTT
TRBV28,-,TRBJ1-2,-,CASSLRGVGGYTF,TGTGCCAGCAGTTTACGGGGGGTTGGTGGCTACACCTTC
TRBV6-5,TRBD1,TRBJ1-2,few,CASSYRDRGSYGYTF,TGTGCCAGCAGTTACAGGGACAGGGGTAGCTATGGCTACACCTTC
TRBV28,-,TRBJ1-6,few,CASSSPSYNSPLHF,TGTGCCAGCAGCTCCCCCAGCTATAATTCACCCCTCCACTTT
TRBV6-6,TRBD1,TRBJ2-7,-,CASSYEGAGEQYF,TGTGCCAGCAGTTACGAGGGGGCGGGCGAGCAGTACTTC
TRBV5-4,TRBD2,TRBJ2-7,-,CASSSKRESLYEQYF,TGTGCCAGCAGCTCCAAGCGGGAGTCTCTATACGAGCAGTACTTC
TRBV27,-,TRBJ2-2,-,CASSLKKTGTSTTGELFF,TGTGCCAGCAGTCTAAAAAAAACCGGGACAAGCACCACCGGGGAGCTGTTTTTT
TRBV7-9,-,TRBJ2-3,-,CASSPRDSSTDTQYF,TGTGCCAGCAGCCCGCGGGATTCTAGCACAGATACGCAGTATTTT
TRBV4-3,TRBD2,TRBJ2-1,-,CASSQGSGRGGNEQFF,TGCGCCAGCAGCCAAGGAAGCGGGAGAGGGGGCAATGAGCAGTTCTTC
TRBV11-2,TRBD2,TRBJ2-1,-,CASSLEPAGGPNEQFF,TGTGCCAGCAGCTTAGAGCCAGCGGGAGGGCCAAATGAGCAGTTCTTC
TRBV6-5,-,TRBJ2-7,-,CASKRMTSVSYEQYF,TGTGCCAGCAAGAGAATGACATCTGTATCCTACGAGCAGTACTTC
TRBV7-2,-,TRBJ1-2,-,CASSLDTGQPNYGYTF,TGTGCCAGCAGCTTAGACACGGGACAACCCAACTATGGCTACACCTTC
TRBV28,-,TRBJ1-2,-,CASSFISRADGYTF,TGTGCCAGCAGTTTTATCAGCAGGGCGGACGGCTACACCTTC
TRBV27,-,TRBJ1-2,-,CASRSGGGYGYTF,TGTGCCAGCAGGTCGGGGGGCGGCTATGGCTACACCTTC
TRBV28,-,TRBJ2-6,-,CASSRGSSGANVLTF,TGTGCCAGCAGCCGGGGGTCTTCCGGGGCCAACGTCCTGACTTTC
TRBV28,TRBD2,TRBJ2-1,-,CASGWGEGLYEQFF,TGTGCCAGTGGCTGGGGGGAGGGCCTTTATGAGCAGTTCTTC
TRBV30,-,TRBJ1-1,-,CAWSVGRETTEAFF,TGTGCCTGGAGTGTCGGAAGGGAGACCACTGAAGCTTTCTTT
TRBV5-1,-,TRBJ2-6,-,CASSLEGPGGANVLTF,TGCGCCAGCAGCTTGGAGGGCCCAGGGGGGGCCAACGTCCTGACTTTC
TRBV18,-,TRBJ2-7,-,CASSPSLSYEQYF,TGTGCCAGCTCACCATCCCTATCCTACGAGCAGTACTTC
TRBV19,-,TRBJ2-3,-,CASSRTDTQYF,TGTGCCAGTTCTAGGACAGATACGCAGTATTTT
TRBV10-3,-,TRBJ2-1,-,CAITRGSYNEQFF,TGTGCCATCACTAGAGGCTCCTACAATGAGCAGTTCTTC
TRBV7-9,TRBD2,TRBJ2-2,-,CASSYSGSNTGELFF,TGTGCCAGCAGCTATAGCGGGAGTAACACCGGGGAGCTGTTTTTT
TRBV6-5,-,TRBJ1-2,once,CASSQGTNYGYTF,TGTGCCAGCAGCCAAGGGACAAACTATGGCTACACCTTC
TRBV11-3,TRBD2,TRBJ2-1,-,CASSPGGWGLAGGNEQFF,TGTGCCAGCAGCCCAGGGGGCTGGGGACTAGCGGGAGGGAATGAGCAGTTCTTC
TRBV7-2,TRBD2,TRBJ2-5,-,CASSLVGTSGSNLRETQYF,TGTGCCAGCAGCTTAGTGGGGACTAGCGGGAGTAACTTGCGCGAGACCCAGTACTTC
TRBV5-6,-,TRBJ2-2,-,CASSLVDRNTGELFF,TGTGCCAGCAGCTTGGTGGACAGGAACACCGGGGAGCTGTTTTTT
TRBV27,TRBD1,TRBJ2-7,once,CASTDGGQGNYEQYF,TGTGCCAGCACCGATGGGGGACAGGGTAACTACGAGCAGTACTTC
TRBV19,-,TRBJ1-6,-,CASSIGQKNSPLHF,TGTGCCAGTAGTATCGGACAGAAAAATTCACCCCTCCACTTT
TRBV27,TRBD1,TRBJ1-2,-,CASTPRTGGSGYTF,TGTGCCAGCACCCCCCGGACAGGGGGGTCCGGCTACACCTTC
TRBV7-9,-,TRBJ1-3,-,CASSRGVLSGNTIYF,TGTGCCAGCAGCCGGGGGGTACTCTCTGGAAACACCATATATTTT
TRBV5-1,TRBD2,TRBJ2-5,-,CASSLFYREGLQETQYF,TGCGCCAGCAGCCTCTTCTATCGGGAGGGCCTCCAAGAGACCCAGTACTTC
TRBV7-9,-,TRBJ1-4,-,CASSFGGVIEKLFF,TGTGCCAGCAGCTTCGGAGGGGTTATTGAAAAACTGTTTTTT
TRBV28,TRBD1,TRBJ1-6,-,CASSSRDRVNSPLHF,TGTGCCAGCAGTTCCCGGGACAGGGTAAATTCACCCCTCCACTTT
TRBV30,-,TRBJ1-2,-,CAWTSLTNYGYTF,TGTGCCTGGACTTCCCTTACAAACTATGGCTACACCTTC
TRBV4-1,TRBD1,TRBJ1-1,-,CASSRETGALGTEAFF,TGCGCCAGCAGCCGAGAGACAGGGGCCCTTGGGACTGAAGCTTTCTTT
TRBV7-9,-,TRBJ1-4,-,CASTDRPNEKLFF,TGTGCCAGCACGGACAGACCTAATGAAAAACTGTTTTTT
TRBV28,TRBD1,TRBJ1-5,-,CASSKIDRARSQPQHF,TGTGCCAGCAGTAAAATCGACAGGGCCAGGAGTCAGCCCCAGCATTTT
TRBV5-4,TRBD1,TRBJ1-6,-,CASSQTGTPLHF,TGTGCCAGCAGCCAGACAGGGACACCCCTCCACTTT
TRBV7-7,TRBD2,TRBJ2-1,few,CASSLDRLANNEQFF,TGTGCCAGCAGCTTAGATAGACTAGCTAACAATGAGCAGTTCTTC
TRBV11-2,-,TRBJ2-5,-,CASSLQLETQYF,TGTGCCAGCAGCTTACAATTGGAGACCCAGTACTTC
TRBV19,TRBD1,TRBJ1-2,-,CASTRTGYGYGYGYTF,TGTGCCAGTACCAGGACAGGGTATGGATATGGCTATGGCTACACCTTC
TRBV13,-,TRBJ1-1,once,CASSLAPDTEAFF,TGTGCCAGCAGCTTAGCCCCTGACACTGAAGCTTTCTTT
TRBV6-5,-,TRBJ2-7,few,CASSLQGGNEQYF,TGTGCCAGCAGTCTGCAGGGGGGCAACGAGCAGTACTTC